This T cell receptor (beta chain) was documented in a study of T cell repertoires in cytomegalovirus infection. Study-wide context: CMV infection plus the matching HLA type was flagged by public TCR beta signatures.

From the reads, TCRdb called clonotypes with MiXCR, one entry per CDR3 protein. Here the sample spans about 740,000 distinct CDR3 sequences, 35% being singletons. Germline trimming cut 3 bases from V and 9 bases from J; bases unmatched to any gene: 5. Germline CDR1 reads SGHAT; CDR2 reads FQDESV (reference sequence). The CDR3 consists of 13 residues. Sequencing was performed on PBMCs. The TCR comes from a human donor in good health (CMV status not recorded). Some clones in this sample may be carry-over from other donors' samples. The chain couples TRBV11-1 to TRBJ2-1; 7 bases agree with TRBD2. The CDR3 sequence is CASSLRLAGEQFF. The DNA for the CDR3 is TGTGCCAGCAGCTTGCGACTAGCCGGTGAGCAGTTCTTC.